This TCR beta chain was identified in a study of blood T cell repertoires in COVID-19. In the authors' workflow: Reference gene primer amplification gave estimated nucleated cell counts. This table comes from immunoSEQ multiplex PCR, and its TCRdb copy is limited to in-frame clones, with some not included. V and J calls plus clone size are reproduced from that table; the DNA served to infer D and trimming. The profile shows roughly 150,000 clones, 65% to 85% of them singletons. V was pared by 3 bases and J by 7 bases, with 13 bases of the junction left unmatched. The V gene's germline CDR1 is KGHSH and CDR2 LQKENI. The CDR3 extends over 16 amino acids.

The sequencing sample was made of peripheral blood. This TCR was recovered from a woman aged 45 to 65 with acute or convalescent COVID-19. The chain is built from TRBV18 and TRBJ2-5, with 8 bases matching TRBD2. CDR3 sequence: CASSPQASGGDGTQYF. The DNA of the CDR3 is TGTGCCAGCTCACCCCAAGCATCGGGAGGGGATGGGACCCAGTACTTC.